The 5 T cell receptor beta chains listed next were all sequenced from one sample in a study of beta chain features in type 1 diabetes. The sequenced template was cDNA made from the entire isolated RNA. Using immunoSEQ multiplex PCR, the repertoire was profiled, and TCRdb retains in-frame clones only, with some absent. Of about 59,000 clones detected, over 50% appear once; the ten largest clones hold roughly 2%. Material for sequencing was Tregs from blood. The receptors originated from a woman between 18 and 29 years old in good health.

This clone was observed a handful of times. The CDR3 here is CASSFAGVPSYEQYF. The CDR3 DNA reads as TGCGCCAGCAGCTTCGCGGGGGTACCCTCCTACGAGCAGTACTTC. V gene TRBV5-1 combines with J gene TRBJ2-7; 7 bases align to TRBD2. This CDR3 region has 15 residues. Germline values: CDR1 SGHRS, CDR2 YFSETQ. V was pared by 2 bases and J by 0 bases, with 5 bases of the junction left unmatched.

This clone was observed a handful of times. This CDR3 reads CASSPRQGMNTEAFF. The CDR3 region has the DNA TGTGCCAGCAGCCCACGACAGGGGATGAACACTGAAGCTTTCTTT. This chain links TRBV7-9 with TRBJ1-1; 8 bases are a match to TRBD1. The CDR3 length is 15 residues. The V segment lost 5 bases and the J segment 0 bases; nucleotides outside the gene matches: 5. Germline CDR1 is SEHNR and CDR2 is FQNEAQ (reference sequence).

This clone appeared a few times. The chain couples TRBV7-9 to TRBJ1-2; 8 nucleotides match TRBD1. Germline trimming cut 5 bases from V and 4 bases from J; bases unmatched to any gene: 6. The CDR3 spans 14 residues. From germline, CDR1 is SEHNR and CDR2 FQNEAQ (reference sequence). The CDR3 protein is CASSPLDRGYGYTF. DNA for the CDR3: TGTGCCAGCAGCCCTTTAGACAGGGGCTATGGCTACACCTTC.

The genes are TRBV6-6 and TRBJ2-1; the match to TRBD2 covers 9 bases. The CDR3 consists of 13 residues. Germline V gives CDR1 MNHNY, CDR2 SVGAGI (reference sequence). The V and J ends lost 4 bases and 7 bases, in that order; junction bases with no gene match: 2. CDR3 in amino acids: CASSWREGNEQFF. In nucleotides, the CDR3 is TGTGCCAGCAGTTGGCGGGAGGGTAATGAGCAGTTCTTC.

The chain links TRBV30 to TRBJ2-1; D is undetermined. The CDR3 sequence is 11 residues long. V lost 4 bases and J 5 bases, leaving 6 bases between the germline ends. CDR1 GTSNPN and CDR2 SVGIG come from the germline V gene (reference sequence). CDR3 bases: TGTGCCTGGACGGGTAACAATGAGCAGTTCTTC. It is translated as CAWTGNNEQFF.